Listed below are T cell receptor beta chains from one sample, sequenced in a study of shared clonotypes between healthy human individuals. Using immunoSEQ multiplex PCR, the repertoire was profiled, and TCRdb retains in-frame clones only, with some absent. The table shows over 400,000 clones, with over 75% occurring only once. The sequenced material came from PBMCs. These receptors were taken from a woman aged 40 to 55 in good health. Some clones in this sample may be carry-over from other donors' samples. CDR3s include the opening cysteine and the closing phenylalanine or tryptophan. Each record gives: J gene, D gene, V gene, clone size, CDR3 DNA, CDR3 protein. D genes are given only for firm matches. Clone size is not always given. Where it is, it says once, few, many or a class for expanded clones.

J gene: TRBJ2-5
D gene: TRBD2
V gene: TRBV7-7
clone size: NA
CDR3 DNA: TGTGCCAGCAGCTTGGGGGGGGTTGAGACCCAGTACTTC
CDR3 protein: CASSLGGVETQYF

J gene: TRBJ2-7
D gene: TRBD2
V gene: TRBV14
clone size: once
CDR3 DNA: TGTGCCAGCAGCCAATCGGGAGGCACATACGAGCAGTACTTC
CDR3 protein: CASSQSGGTYEQYF

J gene: TRBJ2-3
D gene: TRBD1
V gene: TRBV6-4
clone size: once
CDR3 DNA: TGTGCCAGCAGTGACTCGGGACAGGCCACAGATACGCAGTATTTT
CDR3 protein: CASSDSGQATDTQYF

J gene: TRBJ1-1
D gene: NA
V gene: TRBV2
clone size: NA
CDR3 DNA: TGTGCCAGCAAACGGGGGGTTCCCTTCAGCACTGAAGCTTTCTTT
CDR3 protein: CASKRGVPFSTEAFF

J gene: TRBJ1-6
D gene: NA
V gene: TRBV7-2
clone size: NA
CDR3 DNA: TGTGCCAGCAGCGTAAGCCCCAGCCATTCACCCCTCCACTTT
CDR3 protein: CASSVSPSHSPLHF

J gene: TRBJ1-1
D gene: NA
V gene: TRBV29-1
clone size: NA
CDR3 DNA: TGCAGCGTAGAAGCCGGGACGGGGGAAGCTTTCTTT
CDR3 protein: CSVEAGTGEAFF

J gene: TRBJ2-3
D gene: TRBD2
V gene: TRBV5-4
clone size: NA
CDR3 DNA: TGTGCCAGCAGCTTGCGGGCTGCGGGAGTCGGGCCAGATACGCAGTATTTT
CDR3 protein: CASSLRAAGVGPDTQYF

J gene: TRBJ2-2
D gene: NA
V gene: TRBV4-1
clone size: NA
CDR3 DNA: TGCGCCAGCAGCCAAGTTCATCCCTCGACCGGGGAGCTGTTTTTT
CDR3 protein: CASSQVHPSTGELFF

J gene: TRBJ2-7
D gene: NA
V gene: TRBV18
clone size: NA
CDR3 DNA: TGTGCCAGCTCCCCTGCGAAGGGCTACGAGCAGTACTTC
CDR3 protein: CASSPAKGYEQYF

J gene: TRBJ1-2
D gene: NA
V gene: TRBV6-1
clone size: NA
CDR3 DNA: TGTGCCAGCAGTGATTCAGGGGAGGATGGCTACACCTTC
CDR3 protein: CASSDSGEDGYTF

J gene: TRBJ2-1
D gene: TRBD2
V gene: TRBV7-9
clone size: NA
CDR3 DNA: TGTGCCAGCAGCTTAATCTCTAGCGGGAGGGCCGGTGAGCAGTTCTTC
CDR3 protein: CASSLISSGRAGEQFF

J gene: TRBJ1-2
D gene: NA
V gene: TRBV28
clone size: NA
CDR3 DNA: TGTGCCAGCCGTTCGCCCGGCTATGGCTACACCTTC
CDR3 protein: CASRSPGYGYTF

J gene: TRBJ1-5
D gene: NA
V gene: TRBV28
clone size: NA
CDR3 DNA: TGTGCCAGCAGCAAGACAGATACCAATCAGCCCCAGCATTTT
CDR3 protein: CASSKTDTNQPQHF

J gene: TRBJ2-5
D gene: NA
V gene: TRBV7-7
clone size: NA
CDR3 DNA: TGTGCCAGCAGCTTAACGGCGGGACCCCAAGAGACCCAGTACTTC
CDR3 protein: CASSLTAGPQETQYF

J gene: TRBJ2-1
D gene: NA
V gene: TRBV27
clone size: once
CDR3 DNA: TGTGCCAGCAGCCGGGGGCCGCCATCCTACAATGAGCAGTTCTTC
CDR3 protein: CASSRGPPSYNEQFF

J gene: TRBJ2-1
D gene: NA
V gene: TRBV10-2
clone size: NA
CDR3 DNA: TGCGCCACCCGGGGGATCCCCCCCTACAATGAGCAGTTCTTC
CDR3 protein: CATRGIPPYNEQFF

J gene: TRBJ2-7
D gene: NA
V gene: TRBV14
clone size: NA
CDR3 DNA: TGTGCCAGCAGCCAACCAGGCCGGGAGCAGTACTTC
CDR3 protein: CASSQPGREQYF

J gene: TRBJ2-5
D gene: TRBD1
V gene: TRBV5-1
clone size: NA
CDR3 DNA: TGCGCCAGCAGCCCGGGGGACAGGTCCCAAGAGACCCAGTACTTC
CDR3 protein: CASSPGDRSQETQYF

J gene: TRBJ1-2
D gene: NA
V gene: TRBV5-4
clone size: NA
CDR3 DNA: TGTGCCAGCAGCAGGAAGGGGCAGGGCCCGAATGGCTACACCTTC
CDR3 protein: CASSRKGQGPNGYTF

J gene: TRBJ2-4
D gene: NA
V gene: TRBV6-5
clone size: NA
CDR3 DNA: TGTGCCAGCAGGAATGGCGACATTCAGTACTTC
CDR3 protein: CASRNGDIQYF

J gene: TRBJ1-5
D gene: NA
V gene: TRBV28
clone size: NA
CDR3 DNA: TGTGCCAGCAGTTTCTCCCCGGGGATTGGCAATCAGCCCCAGCATTTT
CDR3 protein: CASSFSPGIGNQPQHF

J gene: TRBJ1-2
D gene: NA
V gene: TRBV30
clone size: NA
CDR3 DNA: TGTGCCTGGAGTAGGGGCGAGAGGAACTATGGCTACACCTTC
CDR3 protein: CAWSRGERNYGYTF

J gene: TRBJ1-1
D gene: NA
V gene: TRBV19
clone size: NA
CDR3 DNA: TGTGCCAGTAGTATCCGGGGCCACAACACTGAAGCTTTCTTT
CDR3 protein: CASSIRGHNTEAFF